Below, 26 T cell receptor beta chains from the same sample are listed, as sequenced in a study of Ad26.COV2.S vaccination and SARS-CoV-2 variants. The protocol was immunoSEQ multiplex PCR, while the TCRdb copy is restricted to in-frame clones and leaves out a portion. The table shows hundreds of thousands of clones, with more than 70% occurring only once. Treatment denoted: about 20 received Ad26.COV2.S at low or high dose, single or two shots; 5 received placebo; per-sample allocation not given. At day 63 after the first vaccine or placebo injection, samples were drawn. The material sequenced was peripheral blood, taken in a trial of Ad26.COV2.S vaccine versus placebo. These receptors were collected from a person between 18 and 65 years old who received the Ad26.COV2.S COVID-19 vaccine or a placebo.

V is TRBV7-9 and J is TRBJ2-7; 7 positions agree with TRBD1. The CDR3 is 13 residues long. Trimming removed 5 bases from V and 4 bases from J; junction bases left unmatched: 5. Germline assignment: CDR1 SEHNR and CDR2 FQNEAQ (reference sequence). This chain's CDR3 is CASSPRDRYEQYF. The DNA of the CDR3 is TGTGCCAGCAGCCCGAGGGACAGATACGAGCAGTACTTC.

This sequence joins TRBV6-5 and TRBJ1-2; D is possibly TRBD1 (6 bases). Germline V gene data show CDR1 as MNHEY and CDR2 as SVGAGI. Trimming shortened V by 3 bases and J by 4 bases, and 9 bases separated the two germline ends. The CDR3 consists of 13 residues. The CDR3 region is CASSYSGVYGYTF. In nucleotides, the CDR3 is TGTGCCAGCAGTTATTCAGGGGTCTATGGCTACACCTTC.

This clone has a single count. V gene TRBV5-5 combines with J gene TRBJ1-2, with a tentative D call TRBD1 (5 bases). The CDR3 covers 15 residues. V was cut by 0 bases and J by 6 bases, with 15 bases left in between. In germline, CDR1 is SGHKS, CDR2 YYEKEE (reference sequence). The CDR3 is CASSLAQGGLNGYTF. The CDR3 nucleotides read TGTGCCAGCAGCTTGGCCCAGGGAGGTTTAAATGGCTACACCTTC. Complete variable domain (other parts from reference TRBV5-5 and TRBJ1-2): DAGVTQSPTHLIKTRGQQVTLRCSPISGHKSVSWYQQVLGQGPQFIFQYYEKEERGRGNFPDRFSARQFPNYSSELNVNALLLGDSALYLCASSLAQGGLNGYTFGSGTRLTVV.

About this clone: In the same sample, other DNA sequences code for this CDR3. This chain joins TRBV6-5 and TRBJ1-2; D is perhaps TRBD1 (5 bases). Germline V gene data show CDR1 as MNHEY and CDR2 as SVGAGI. Trimming left V 4 bases short and J 1 base short, with 7 bases between. The CDR3 is 13 amino acids. CDR3 loop: CASSSGSNYGYTF. The CDR3 DNA reads TGTGCCAGCAGTTCAGGGAGTAACTATGGCTACACCTTC.

This clone was seen more than once but under ten times. The chain is built from TRBV5-4 and TRBJ2-7; perhaps TRBD2 as D (6 bases). This CDR3 is built from 15 residues. The V end lost 0 bases, the J end lost 5 bases, and 15 bases lay between the germline ends. Germline loops: CDR1 SGHNT, CDR2 YYREEE (reference sequence). The CDR3 region is CASSLDGGVADEQYF. In nucleotides, the CDR3 is TGTGCCAGCAGCTTGGACGGCGGGGTGGCGGACGAGCAGTACTTC.

The chain has TRBV7-2 and TRBJ1-5, with TRBD1 matching over 8 bases. This CDR3 has 15 residues. Germline assignment: CDR1 SGHTA and CDR2 FQGNSA. V shed 4 bases and J 4 bases; nucleotides not matched to a gene: 6. The CDR3 here is CASSSQGQENQPQHF. DNA of the CDR3: TGTGCCAGCAGCTCCCAGGGACAGGAGAATCAGCCCCAGCATTTT.

The rearrangement uses TRBV24-1 and TRBJ2-3; tentatively, D is TRBD2 (5 bases). Germline values: CDR1 KGHDR, CDR2 SFDVKD. The CDR3 is 16 amino acids. V lost 3 bases, J lost 0 bases, and 12 bases lay in between. As DNA, the CDR3 is TGTGCCACCAGTGATCCCCGGGGAGTAAGCACAGATACGCAGTATTTT. As protein: CATSDPRGVSTDTQYF.

The V call is TRBV5-4, the J call TRBJ2-3; perhaps TRBD2 as D (6 bases). Germline values: CDR1 SGHNT, CDR2 YYREEE (reference sequence). V was clipped by 0 bases and J by 2 bases, with 10 bases between them. The CDR3 has 15 residues. This chain's CDR3 is CASSLEGLPTDTQYF. CDR3 nucleotide sequence: TGTGCCAGCAGCTTGGAAGGACTACCCACAGATACGCAGTATTTT.

The V gene is TRBV27, the J gene TRBJ2-4; a possible D gene is TRBD2 (5 bases). Between the trimmed V and J ends, which lost 8 bases and 4 bases, there was a span of 12 bases. The CDR3 loop spans 13 amino acids. Germline V gene data show CDR1 as MNHEY and CDR2 as SMNVEV (reference sequence). The CDR3 region is CASQGRAKNIQYF. The CDR3 DNA reads TGTGCCAGCCAAGGGCGGGCTAAAAACATTCAGTACTTC.

The chain employs TRBV24-1 and TRBJ2-3; D remains unclear. V lost 1 base and J 3 bases, leaving 13 bases between the germline ends. Germline lookup yields CDR1 KGHDR and CDR2 SFDVKD. The CDR3 is 16 residues long. As DNA, the CDR3 is TGTGCCACCAGTGATTTTACATCACCTAGTACAGATACGCAGTATTTT. Amino acids: CATSDFTSPSTDTQYF.

CDR3 sequence reads: CAWRTEGPDEQYF. CDR3 coding DNA: TGTGCCTGGAGGACGGAGGGACCGGACGAGCAGTACTTC. The V and J genes are TRBV30 and TRBJ2-7; a possible D gene is TRBD2 (6 bases). CDR1 is GTSNPN, CDR2 SVGIG, per germline (reference sequence). CDR3 length: 13 residues. V lost 3 bases and J lost 5, with 14 bases in between. The full variable domain, in which reference TRBV30 and TRBJ2-7 provide the parts outside the CDR3, is SQTIHQWPATLVQPVGSPLSLECTVEGTSNPNLYWYRQAAGRGLQLLFYSVGIGQISSEVPQNLSASRPQDRQFILSSKKLLLSDSGFYLCAWRTEGPDEQYFGPGTRLTVT.

The chain carries TRBV2 and TRBJ2-2; 12 bases are shared with TRBD2. In germline, CDR1 is SNHLY, CDR2 FYNNEI. This CDR3 has 15 amino acids. V lost 4 bases to trimming and J lost 6 bases; unmatched junction nucleotides: 3. CDR3 region: CASSATSGSPGELFF. Written as DNA, the CDR3 is TGTGCCAGCAGTGCGACTAGCGGGAGCCCCGGGGAGCTGTTTTTT.

The chain couples TRBV4-2 to TRBJ2-5; 7 bases agree with TRBD2. The V and J ends lost 3 bases and 2 bases, in that order; junction bases with no gene match: 3. CDR1 and CDR2 (germline): LGHNA, YNFKEQ. This CDR3 comprises 14 residues. The chain's CDR3 is CASSQWEGQETQYF. The CDR3 DNA sequence: TGTGCCAGCAGCCAGTGGGAGGGTCAAGAGACCCAGTACTTC.

The chain recombines TRBV7-9 with TRBJ1-1; weak D call: TRBD1 (5 bases). V lost 6 bases to trimming and J lost 1 base, with 18 bases between them. This CDR3 is built from 16 residues. Per germline, CDR1 SEHNR and CDR2 FQNEAQ (reference sequence). CDR3 nucleotide sequence: TGTGCCAGCAGTCCGAGGCCGGGGCTACCGAACACTGAAGCTTTCTTT. Its protein product is CASSPRPGLPNTEAFF.

The genes are TRBV6-5 and TRBJ2-7; D possibly corresponds to TRBD2 (5 bases). The germline V gene has CDR1 MNHEY and CDR2 SVGAGI. V was trimmed by 7 bases and J by 1 base, leaving 14 bases between them. The CDR3 has 14 residues. CDR3 protein: CASKWLADSYEQYF. The CDR3 DNA reads as TGTGCCAGCAAGTGGCTAGCAGATTCCTACGAGCAGTACTTC.

The genes are TRBV19 and TRBJ2-2, with D hard to call. CDR3 size: 15 residues. V shed 2 bases and J shed 2 bases, with 9 bases lying between them. CDR1 and CDR2 from the germline V gene are LNHDA and SQIVND (reference sequence). CDR3 DNA: TGTGCCAGTAGTATATCCAACCTTAACACCGGGGAGCTGTTTTTT. Translated, it gives CASSISNLNTGELFF.

This chain uses TRBV13 with TRBJ2-6; D call uncertain. The V and J ends lost 2 bases and 3 bases respectively, with 8 bases between them. Germline V gene sequence: CDR1 PRHDT, CDR2 FYEKMQ (reference sequence). This CDR3 has 15 residues. This CDR3 reads CASSLRLGGANVLTF. In DNA, the CDR3 is TGTGCCAGCAGCTTAAGGTTAGGTGGGGCCAACGTCCTGACTTTC.

The gene calls are TRBV7-2 and TRBJ2-7; D not resolved. The length of the CDR3 is 15 residues. V was pared by 1 base and J by 2 bases, with 12 bases between. Germline loops: CDR1 SGHTA, CDR2 FQGNSA. The CDR3, as DNA: TGTGCCAGCAGCTTAGTAGTAGTTACTCCCTACGAGCAGTACTTC. Its translation: CASSLVVVTPYEQYF.

The chain has TRBV24-1 and TRBJ2-2; D not resolved. The CDR3 runs to 13 residues. The V gene's germline CDR1 is KGHDR and CDR2 SFDVKD. V dropped 3 bases and J dropped 7 bases, with 8 bases sitting between them. CDR3 DNA: TGTGCCACCAGTGATGGGGTTTTCGGGGAGCTGTTTTTT. It yields the protein CATSDGVFGELFF.

The chain has TRBV2 and TRBJ2-2, with D hard to call. The V gene lost 1 base and the J gene lost 6 bases, with 12 bases spanning the gap. In germline, CDR1 is SNHLY, CDR2 FYNNEI. This CDR3 contains 15 residues. CDR3 amino acids: CASSEERMRPGELFF. For the CDR3, the DNA is TGTGCCAGCAGTGAAGAGAGGATGCGTCCCGGGGAGCTGTTTTTT.

V is TRBV6-5 and J is TRBJ1-1; D may be TRBD1 (5 bases). Looked up from germline, CDR1 is MNHEY and CDR2 is SVGAGI. The CDR3 is 11 amino acids. Trimming pared 7 bases from V and 11 bases from J, leaving 14 bases between. The CDR3 DNA is TGTGCCAGCATTCAACAGGTTGAGGCTTTCTTT. This codes for CASIQQVEAFF.

The chain is built from TRBV19 and TRBJ2-1; D ambiguous. The CDR3 loop spans 13 amino acids. V was shortened by 5 bases and J by 4 bases, with 9 bases between the two germline ends. Per germline, CDR1 LNHDA and CDR2 SQIVND (reference sequence). CDR3 sequence (DNA): TGTGCCAGTAGTGGAGACAAATACAATGAGCAGTTCTTC. Encoded protein: CASSGDKYNEQFF.

The chain is built from TRBV5-1 and TRBJ2-3; 9 nucleotides line up with TRBD1. This CDR3 contains 15 residues. Germline CDR1 and CDR2: SGHRS and YFSETQ. Losses at the gene ends were 1 base for V and 3 bases for J; bases not matched to a gene: 3. CDR3 bases: TGCGCCAGCAGCTTGCAGGACAGGGGAACAGATACGCAGTATTTT. Its protein is CASSLQDRGTDTQYF.

The gene calls are TRBV12-3 or TRBV12-4 and TRBJ2-7; D perhaps matches TRBD2 (5 bases). The CDR3 totals 12 residues. Trimming shortened V by 5 bases and J by 6 bases, and 11 bases separated the two germline ends. CDR3 DNA: TGTGCCAGCAGTCTTGGCCGGGGCGAGCAGTACTTC. It is translated as CASSLGRGEQYF.

The chain carries TRBV5-4 and TRBJ1-1; D is undetermined. Germline V gives CDR1 SGHNT, CDR2 YYREEE (reference sequence). V was clipped by 0 bases and J by 1 base, with 4 bases between them. CDR3 size: 13 residues. The DNA for the CDR3 is TGTGCCAGCAGCTTGGCCAAGAACACTGAAGCTTTCTTT. Its protein product is CASSLAKNTEAFF.

The sample holds many counts of this clone. The CDR3 region is CARLPGNYGYTF. In DNA form, the CDR3 reads TGTGCCCGCCTCCCAGGGAACTATGGCTACACCTTC. The V call is TRBV7-3, the J call TRBJ1-2; possibly TRBD1 for D (5 bases). With 11 bases removed from V and 2 bases from J, the gap between germline ends came to 12 bases. CDR1 and CDR2 (germline): SGHTA, FQGTGA. The CDR3 covers 12 residues.